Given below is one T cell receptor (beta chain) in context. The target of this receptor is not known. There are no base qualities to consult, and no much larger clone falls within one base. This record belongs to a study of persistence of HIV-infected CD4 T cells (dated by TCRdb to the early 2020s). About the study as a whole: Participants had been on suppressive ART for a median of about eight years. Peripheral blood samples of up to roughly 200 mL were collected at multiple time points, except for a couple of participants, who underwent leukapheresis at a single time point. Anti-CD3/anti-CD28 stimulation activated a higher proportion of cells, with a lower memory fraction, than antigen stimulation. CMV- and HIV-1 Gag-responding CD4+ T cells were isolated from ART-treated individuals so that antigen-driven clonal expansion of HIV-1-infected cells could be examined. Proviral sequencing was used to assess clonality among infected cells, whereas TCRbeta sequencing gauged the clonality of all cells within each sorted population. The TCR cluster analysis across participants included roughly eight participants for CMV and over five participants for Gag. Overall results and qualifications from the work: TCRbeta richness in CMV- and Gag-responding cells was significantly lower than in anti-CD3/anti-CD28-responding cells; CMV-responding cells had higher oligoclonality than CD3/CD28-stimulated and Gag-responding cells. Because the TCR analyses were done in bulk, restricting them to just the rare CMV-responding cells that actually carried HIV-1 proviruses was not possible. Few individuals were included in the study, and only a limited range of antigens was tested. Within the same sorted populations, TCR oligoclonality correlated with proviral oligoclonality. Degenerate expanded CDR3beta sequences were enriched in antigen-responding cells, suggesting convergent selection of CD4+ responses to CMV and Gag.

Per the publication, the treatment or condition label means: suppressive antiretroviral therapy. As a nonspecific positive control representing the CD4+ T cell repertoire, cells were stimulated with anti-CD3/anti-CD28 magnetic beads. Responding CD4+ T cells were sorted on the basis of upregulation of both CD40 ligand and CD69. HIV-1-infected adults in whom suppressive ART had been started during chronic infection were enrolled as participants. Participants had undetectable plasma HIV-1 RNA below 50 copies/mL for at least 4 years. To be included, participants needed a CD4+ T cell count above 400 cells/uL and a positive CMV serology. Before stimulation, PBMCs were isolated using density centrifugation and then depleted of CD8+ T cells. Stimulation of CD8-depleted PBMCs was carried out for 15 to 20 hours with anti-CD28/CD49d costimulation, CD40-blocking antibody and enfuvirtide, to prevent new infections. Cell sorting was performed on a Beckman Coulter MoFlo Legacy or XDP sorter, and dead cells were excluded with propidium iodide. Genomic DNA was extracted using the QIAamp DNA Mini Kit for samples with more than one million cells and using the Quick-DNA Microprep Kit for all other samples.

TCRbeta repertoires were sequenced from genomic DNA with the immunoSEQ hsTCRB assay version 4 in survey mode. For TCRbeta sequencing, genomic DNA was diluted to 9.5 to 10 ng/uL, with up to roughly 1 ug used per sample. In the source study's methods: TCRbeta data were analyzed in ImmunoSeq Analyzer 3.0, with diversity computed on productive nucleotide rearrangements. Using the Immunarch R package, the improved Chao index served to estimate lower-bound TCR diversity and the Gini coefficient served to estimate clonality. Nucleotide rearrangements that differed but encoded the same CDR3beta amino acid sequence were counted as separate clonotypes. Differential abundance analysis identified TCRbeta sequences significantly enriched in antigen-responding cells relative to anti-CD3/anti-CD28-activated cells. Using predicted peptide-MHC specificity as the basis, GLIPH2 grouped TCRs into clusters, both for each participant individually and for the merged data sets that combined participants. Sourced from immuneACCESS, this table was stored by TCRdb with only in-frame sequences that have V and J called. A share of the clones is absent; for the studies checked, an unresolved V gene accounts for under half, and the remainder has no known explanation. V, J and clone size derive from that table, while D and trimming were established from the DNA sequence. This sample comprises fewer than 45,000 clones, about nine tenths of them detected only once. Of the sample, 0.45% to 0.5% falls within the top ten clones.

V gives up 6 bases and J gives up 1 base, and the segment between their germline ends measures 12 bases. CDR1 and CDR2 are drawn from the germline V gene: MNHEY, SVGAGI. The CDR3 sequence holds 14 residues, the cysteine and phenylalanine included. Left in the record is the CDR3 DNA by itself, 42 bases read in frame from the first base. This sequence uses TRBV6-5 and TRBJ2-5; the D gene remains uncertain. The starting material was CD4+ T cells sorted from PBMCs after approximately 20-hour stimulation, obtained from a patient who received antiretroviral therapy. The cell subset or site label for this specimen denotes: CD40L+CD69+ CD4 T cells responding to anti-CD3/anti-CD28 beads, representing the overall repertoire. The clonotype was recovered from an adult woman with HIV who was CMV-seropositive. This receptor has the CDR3 CASRTNWIQETQYF. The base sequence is TGTGCCAGCAGAACCAACTGGATCCAAGAGACCCAGTACTTC.